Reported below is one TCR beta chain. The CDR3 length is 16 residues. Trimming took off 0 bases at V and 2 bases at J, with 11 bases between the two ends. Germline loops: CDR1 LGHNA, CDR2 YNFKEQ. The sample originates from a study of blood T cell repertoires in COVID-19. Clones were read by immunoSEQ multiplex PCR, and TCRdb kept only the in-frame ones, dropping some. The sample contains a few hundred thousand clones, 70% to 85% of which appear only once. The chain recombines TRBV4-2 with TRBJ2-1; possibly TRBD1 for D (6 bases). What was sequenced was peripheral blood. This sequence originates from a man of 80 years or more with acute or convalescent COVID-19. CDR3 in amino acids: CASSQETGGTYNEQFF. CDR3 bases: TGTGCCAGCAGCCAAGAGACAGGCGGAACCTACAATGAGCAGTTCTTC.